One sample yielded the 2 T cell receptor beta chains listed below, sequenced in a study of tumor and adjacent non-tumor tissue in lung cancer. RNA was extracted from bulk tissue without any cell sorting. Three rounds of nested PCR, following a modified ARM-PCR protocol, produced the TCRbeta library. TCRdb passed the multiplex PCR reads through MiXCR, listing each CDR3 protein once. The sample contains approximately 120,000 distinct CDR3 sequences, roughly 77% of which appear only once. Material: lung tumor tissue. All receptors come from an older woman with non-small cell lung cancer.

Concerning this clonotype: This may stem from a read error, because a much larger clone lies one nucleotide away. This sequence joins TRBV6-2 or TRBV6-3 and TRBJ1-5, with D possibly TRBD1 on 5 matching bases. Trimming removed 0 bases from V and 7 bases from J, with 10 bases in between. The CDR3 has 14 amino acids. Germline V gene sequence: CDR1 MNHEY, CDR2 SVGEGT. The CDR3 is CASSYSRGMQPQHF. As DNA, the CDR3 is TGTGCCAGCAGTTACTCGAGGGGTATGCAGCCCCAGCATTTT.

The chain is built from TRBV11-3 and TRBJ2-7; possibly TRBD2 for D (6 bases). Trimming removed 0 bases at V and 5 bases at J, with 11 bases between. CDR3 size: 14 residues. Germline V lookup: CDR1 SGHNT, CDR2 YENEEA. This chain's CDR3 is CASSLDTGTHEQYF. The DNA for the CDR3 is TGTGCCAGCAGCTTAGATACGGGGACTCACGAGCAGTACTTC.